This T cell receptor beta chain was documented in a study of blood T cell repertoires in COVID-19. Germline V lookup: CDR1 MNHEY, CDR2 SVGAGI. The CDR3 has 13 amino acids. J was trimmed by 8 bases and V by 7 bases; bases with no gene match: 9. Original handling: The authors estimated nucleated cell counts from reference gene primer amplification. Clones were sequenced by immunoSEQ multiplex PCR, and TCRdb holds only the in-frame ones, with some missing. The DNA was the basis for D and trimming; V, J and clone size are from that table. The data show approximately 11,000 clones, around 90% seen once. This sequence originates from a human donor in a cohort sampled during active COVID-19. Sequencing input: peripheral blood. This sequence joins TRBV6-5 and TRBJ2-5, with 8 bases fitting TRBD2. CDR3 region: CASIRLARRTQYF. The CDR3 region has the DNA TGTGCCAGCATTAGACTAGCGAGGCGCACCCAGTACTTC.